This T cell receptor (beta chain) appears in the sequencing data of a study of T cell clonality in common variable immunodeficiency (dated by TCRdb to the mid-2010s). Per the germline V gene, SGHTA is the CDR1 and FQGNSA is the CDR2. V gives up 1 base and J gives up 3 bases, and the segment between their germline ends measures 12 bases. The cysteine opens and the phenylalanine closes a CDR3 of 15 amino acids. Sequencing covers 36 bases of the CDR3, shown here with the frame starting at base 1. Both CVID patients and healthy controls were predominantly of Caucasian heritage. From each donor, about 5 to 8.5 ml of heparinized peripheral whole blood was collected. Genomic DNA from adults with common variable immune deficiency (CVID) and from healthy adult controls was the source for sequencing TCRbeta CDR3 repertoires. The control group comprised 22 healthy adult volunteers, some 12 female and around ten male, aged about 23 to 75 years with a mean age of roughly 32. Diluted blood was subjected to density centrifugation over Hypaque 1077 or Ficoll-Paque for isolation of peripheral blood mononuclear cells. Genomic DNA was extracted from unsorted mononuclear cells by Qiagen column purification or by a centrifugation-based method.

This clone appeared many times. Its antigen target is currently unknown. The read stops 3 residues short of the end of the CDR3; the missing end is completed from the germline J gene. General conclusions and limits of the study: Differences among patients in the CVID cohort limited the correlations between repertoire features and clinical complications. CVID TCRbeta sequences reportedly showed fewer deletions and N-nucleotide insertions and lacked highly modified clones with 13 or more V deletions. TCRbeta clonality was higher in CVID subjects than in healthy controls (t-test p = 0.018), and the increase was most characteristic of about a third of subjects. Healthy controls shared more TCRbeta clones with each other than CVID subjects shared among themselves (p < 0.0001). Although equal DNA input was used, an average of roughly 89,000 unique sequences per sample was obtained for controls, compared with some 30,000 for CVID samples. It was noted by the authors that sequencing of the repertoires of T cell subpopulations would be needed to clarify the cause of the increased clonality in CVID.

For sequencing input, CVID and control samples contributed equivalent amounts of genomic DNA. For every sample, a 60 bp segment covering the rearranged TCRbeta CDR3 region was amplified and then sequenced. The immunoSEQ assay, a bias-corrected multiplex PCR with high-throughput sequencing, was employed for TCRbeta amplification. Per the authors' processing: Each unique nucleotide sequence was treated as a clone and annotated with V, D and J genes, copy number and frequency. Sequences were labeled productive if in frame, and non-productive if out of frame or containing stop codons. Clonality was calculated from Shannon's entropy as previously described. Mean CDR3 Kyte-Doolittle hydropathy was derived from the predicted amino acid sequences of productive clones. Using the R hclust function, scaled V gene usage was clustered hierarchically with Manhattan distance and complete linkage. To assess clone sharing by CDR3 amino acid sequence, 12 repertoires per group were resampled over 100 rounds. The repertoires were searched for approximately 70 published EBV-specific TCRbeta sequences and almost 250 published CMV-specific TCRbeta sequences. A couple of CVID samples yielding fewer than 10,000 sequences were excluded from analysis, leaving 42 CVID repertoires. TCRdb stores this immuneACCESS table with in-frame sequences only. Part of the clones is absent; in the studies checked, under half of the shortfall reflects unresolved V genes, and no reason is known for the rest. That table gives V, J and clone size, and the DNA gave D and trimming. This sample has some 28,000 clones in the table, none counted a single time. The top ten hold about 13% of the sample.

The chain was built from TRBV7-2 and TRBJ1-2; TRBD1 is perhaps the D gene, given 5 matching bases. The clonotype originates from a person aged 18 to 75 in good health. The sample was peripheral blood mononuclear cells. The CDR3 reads CASSLVQGVDYGYTF. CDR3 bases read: TGTGCCAGCAGCTTAGTGCAGGGAGTAGACTATGGC.